The clone carrying this T cell receptor (beta chain) is medium-sized within its sample. Amplification of TCR beta used genomic DNA extracted from peripheral blood. Rearranged V-D-J TRB sequences were amplified with a mixed TRB-A/B primer pool. TCRdb redid the calling of the multiplex PCR reads with MiXCR, one entry per CDR3 protein. The sample has around 2,800 distinct CDR3 sequences, approximately 31% seen once; the top ten hold around 3.6%. This record belongs to a study of T cell repertoires in aging, cancer and after chemotherapy. This CDR3 contains 16 residues. The germline CDR1 and CDR2 sequences are MNHEY and SVGAGI. The J segment lost 9 bases and the V segment lost 5 bases, leaving 13 bases of the junction unmatched.

This TCR derives from a human donor with a solid tumor. The rearrangement links TRBV6-5 to TRBJ2-1, with TRBD2 matching 10 bases. Sequenced sample: blood. In nucleotides, the CDR3 is TGTGCCAGCAGTCCGGGACTAGCGAGACCCGCCGTTGAGCAGTTCTTC. It specifies CASSPGLARPAVEQFF.